The 8 T cell receptor beta chains reported below all come from one sample, sequenced in a study of blood T cell repertoires in COVID-19. Measured with immunoSEQ multiplex PCR; TCRdb has only the in-frame clones, and not every one. This sample has 290,000 or so clones, with around 89% found just once. Sequences were obtained from PBMCs or T cells enriched from blood (not recorded which). These receptors were collected from a woman aged 18 to 35 with acute COVID-19.

The chain carries TRBV9 and TRBJ2-5, with 14 bases identical to TRBD2. This CDR3 has 15 residues. CDR1 SGDLS and CDR2 YYNGEE come from the germline V gene. V lost 7 bases and J lost 4; bases outside the gene matches: 6. The CDR3 DNA sequence: TGTGCCAGCCGCCCGGGACTAGCGGGAGTAGAGACCCAGTACTTC. Residues: CASRPGLAGVETQYF.

The chain combines TRBV10-1 with TRBJ2-2; the match to TRBD1 covers 10 bases. J gave up 6 bases and V 2 bases, and 15 bases lay outside the gene matches. CDR3 length: 19 amino acids. CDR1 and CDR2 from the germline V gene are WNHNN and SYGVQD (reference sequence). The CDR3 spells CASSEHPRQGAQRAGELFF. CDR3 DNA sequence: TGCGCCAGCAGTGAGCACCCCCGACAGGGGGCGCAGAGGGCCGGGGAGCTGTTTTTT.

The V gene is TRBV18, the J gene TRBJ2-7; possibly TRBD2 for D (6 bases). This CDR3 contains 16 residues. CDR1 is KGHSH and CDR2 is LQKENI in the germline V gene. Trimming removed 1 base at V and 5 bases at J, with 18 bases between. The CDR3 nucleotides read TGTGCCAGCTCACCACTCGAAACTAGCTTGAAAAACGAGCAGTACTTC. Translating gives CASSPLETSLKNEQYF.

This chain joins TRBV4-2 and TRBJ2-4; TRBD2 aligns across 9 bases. This CDR3 has 18 residues. The V and J ends lost 0 bases and 1 base, in that order; junction bases with no gene match: 7. Germline assignment: CDR1 LGHNA and CDR2 YNFKEQ. The CDR3 DNA follows: TGTGCCAGCAGCCAAGATATTCGGACTAGCGAGGCCAAAAACATTCAGTACTTC. Translated, it gives CASSQDIRTSEAKNIQYF.

The chain joins TRBV27 to TRBJ1-2; D remains unclear. The CDR3 has 13 amino acids. With 6 bases removed from V and 8 bases from J, the gap between germline ends came to 16 bases. Germline values: CDR1 MNHEY, CDR2 SMNVEV (reference sequence). CDR3 coding DNA: TGTGCCAGCAGCTCAATAGGGAGACAAGGCTACACCTTC. It yields the protein CASSSIGRQGYTF.

The rearrangement links TRBV5-1 to TRBJ2-7, with a tentative D call TRBD2 (6 bases). Germline-derived CDR1 and CDR2 are SGHRS and YFSETQ. Trimming took off 0 bases at V and 4 bases at J, with 11 bases between the two ends. The CDR3 runs 14 residues. CDR3 coding DNA: TGCGCCAGCAGCTTGGACGTGGCGGGATACGAGCAGTACTTC. Its translation: CASSLDVAGYEQYF.

The chain carries TRBV19 and TRBJ1-2; maybe TRBD1 (5 bases). V lost 7 bases to trimming and J lost 6 bases, with 21 bases between them. Germline V CDR1 and CDR2: LNHDA, SQIVND (reference sequence). CDR3 length equals 15 residues. CDR3 in amino acids: CASKRTAQGDNGYTF. The DNA of the CDR3 is TGTGCCAGTAAACGGACCGCGCAAGGGGATAATGGCTACACCTTC.

CDR3 in amino acids: CASSWTGYGYTF. The CDR3 coding sequence is TGTGCCAGCTCCTGGACAGGATATGGCTACACCTTC. The genes are TRBV28 and TRBJ1-2, with 7 bases matching TRBD1. Germline V gives CDR1 MDHEN, CDR2 SYDVKM. The V and J ends lost 8 bases and 5 bases, in that order; junction bases with no gene match: 5. This CDR3 region has 12 residues.